Listed below are T cell receptor beta chains from one sample, sequenced in a study of Graves' ophthalmopathy and Graves' hyperthyroidism. TCRdb re-called the multiplex PCR reads through MiXCR, storing one row per CDR3 protein. There are hundreds of thousands of distinct CDR3 sequences in the sample; 35% to 50% occur only once, and 35% to 55% lies in the top ten. Sequencing used peripheral blood. The source of these receptors is an adult man with Graves' ophthalmopathy. Each CDR3 is given without its conserved first and last residue. Not every row has a clone size; where given, it reads once, few, many or a size class.

j_call	cdr3_length	clone_size	v_call	cdr3_aa
TRBJ2-5	12	many	TRBV7-2	ASRPGRQQETQY
TRBJ1-5	11	many	TRBV7-9	ASSLTTSQPQH
TRBJ2-6	13	NA	TRBV28	ASSPPGSGADVLT
TRBJ1-6	12	few	TRBV20-1	SARDLGDSSPLH
TRBJ1-2	13	many	TRBV29-1	SAPRDRVWSSGYT
TRBJ2-7	14	NA	TRBV9	ASSFASGLGRYEQY
TRBJ2-6	13	once	TRBV20-1	SARDRGSGANDLT
TRBJ1-4	11	NA	TRBV20-1	SAITQGAEKLF
TRBJ2-5	10	many	TRBV20-1	SAKAGGETQY
TRBJ1-5	12	NA	TRBV19	ASSMVWGNQPQH
TRBJ1-5	13	many	TRBV10-2	ASSDLDRGNQPQH
TRBJ2-3	13	NA	TRBV20-1	SARDPSISTDTQY
TRBJ2-5	12	many	TRBV7-9	ASSLVAEMETQY
TRBJ2-3	10	NA	TRBV29-1	SVGQVGNTQY
TRBJ1-4	12	NA	TRBV2	ASSRGGLSEELF
TRBJ1-4	13	few	TRBV9	ASSVRGQGYEKLF
TRBJ1-5	15	few	TRBV24-1	ASSLRQGARGNQPQH
TRBJ1-5	12	NA	TRBV24-1	ATSAHRGGQPQH
TRBJ2-2	11	NA	TRBV25-1	ASSFPAAGELF
TRBJ1-5	11	NA	TRBV7-2	ASSSAGRQPQH
TRBJ2-5	10	NA	TRBV25-1	ASSDWQETQY
TRBJ2-2	12	NA	TRBV12-3/TRBV12-4	ASTMRGYNGELF
TRBJ1-1	10	NA	TRBV28	ASSLRRGGAF
TRBJ2-6	13	few	TRBV5-5	ASSATGAGANVLT
TRBJ2-5	13	NA	TRBV7-3	ASSLNRGSGETQY
TRBJ2-6	18	many	TRBV15	ATSSEAPGTGQNGANVLT
TRBJ2-6	12	NA	TRBV2	ASSESVGANVLT
NA	10	NA	TRBV10-3	ATSGTGAEQF
TRBJ2-5	13	many	TRBV6-6	ASSYGGTVQETQY
TRBJ1-1	13	NA	TRBV10-2	ASRETGPMNTEAF
TRBJ1-2	15	many	TRBV7-2	ASSLAGGATGNYGYT
TRBJ1-5	12	NA	TRBV10-3	AISPRDVGQPQH
TRBJ1-2	11	NA	TRBV29-1	SVHLGDTGGYT
TRBJ1-1	10	NA	TRBV7-8	ASSLRDSEAF
TRBJ1-4	11	many	TRBV12-3/TRBV12-4	ASSLWEREKLF
TRBJ2-5	13	NA	TRBV25-1	ASRGLAGVGNEQY
TRBJ1-1	12	few	TRBV7-9	ASSNRGWDTEAF